Following are 8 T cell receptor beta chains from one sample sequenced in a study of tumour-infiltrating T cells in Burkitt lymphoma. Only in-frame clones appear in the TCRdb table, and some are missing; sequencing was by immunoSEQ multiplex PCR. The sample lists 1,000 to 1,500 clones; about an eighth were seen once. Specimen: tumor tissue. The receptors originated from a human donor with Burkitt lymphoma.

This clone was picked up a small number of times. The rearrangement uses TRBV2 and TRBJ1-3, with 9 bases matching TRBD1. The CDR3 contains 14 residues. The V gene end was trimmed by 3 bases and the J gene end by 6 bases; junction bases not matched to a gene: 3. Germline assignment: CDR1 SNHLY and CDR2 FYNNEI. The CDR3 reads CASSDGQGKNTIYF. CDR3 nucleotide sequence: TGTGCCAGCAGTGATGGACAGGGGAAAAACACCATATATTTT.

The CDR3 region has the DNA TGTGCCAGTTCCGCCTCAACATTCGGCTACGAGCAGTACTTC. It encodes CASSASTFGYEQYF. The rearrangement uses TRBV19 and TRBJ2-7; D is ambiguous. V lost 8 bases and J 3 bases, leaving 17 bases between the germline ends. The CDR3 is made up of 14 amino acids. Germline-derived CDR1 and CDR2 are LNHDA and SQIVND (reference sequence).

The chain links TRBV18 to TRBJ1-2; D not resolved. Trimming stripped 2 bases from V and 8 bases from J, with 12 bases between. The V gene's germline CDR1 is KGHSH and CDR2 LQKENI. The CDR3 is 13 amino acids. The CDR3 loop reads CASSPIGWYGYTF. The CDR3 DNA reads as TGTGCCAGCTCACCAATAGGGTGGTACGGCTACACCTTC.

This clone has only a few counts. The chain joins TRBV9 to TRBJ1-3, with 7 bases identical to TRBD1. Looked up from germline, CDR1 is SGDLS and CDR2 is YYNGEE. This CDR3 contains 18 residues. V was pared by 0 bases and J by 2 bases, with 11 bases of the junction left unmatched. The CDR3 nucleotides are TGTGCCAGCAGCGTAGCGGGAGGGGGCCTTATCCCTGGAAACACCATATATTTT. Translating gives CASSVAGGGLIPGNTIYF.

This rearrangement joins TRBV7-9 to TRBJ2-1; 10 positions agree with TRBD1. The V gene end was trimmed by 5 bases and the J gene end by 6 bases; junction bases not matched to a gene: 13. CDR3 size: 17 residues. Germline CDR1 SEHNR, CDR2 FQNEAQ (reference sequence). CDR3 protein: CASSLIRGTGAPNEQFF. The CDR3 coding sequence is TGTGCCAGCAGCCTCATCCGAGGGACAGGGGCTCCCAATGAGCAGTTCTTC.

The chain recombines TRBV9 with TRBJ2-7; the D gene could be TRBD1 or TRBD2 (5 bases each). V was clipped by 0 bases and J by 2 bases, with 6 bases between them. This CDR3 contains 13 residues. Looked up from germline, CDR1 is SGDLS and CDR2 is YYNGEE. CDR3: CASSVGDPYEQYF. For the CDR3, the DNA is TGTGCCAGCAGCGTAGGGGACCCCTACGAGCAGTACTTC.

The genes are TRBV13 and TRBJ2-1; 8 bases fit TRBD2. Looked up from germline, CDR1 is PRHDT and CDR2 is FYEKMQ (reference sequence). The junction had 8 bases not matched to a gene; V was cut back by 0 bases and J by 10 bases. CDR3 length: 15 residues. The CDR3 spells CASSLGPGGAREQFF. CDR3 sequence (DNA): TGTGCCAGCAGCTTAGGCCCCGGGGGGGCTCGGGAGCAGTTCTTC.

The chain employs TRBV7-9 and TRBJ1-2, with TRBD1 matching 7 bases. J gave up 4 bases and V 1 base, and 6 bases lay outside the gene matches. This CDR3 spans 15 amino acids. Germline CDR1 SEHNR, CDR2 FQNEAQ (reference sequence). As DNA, the CDR3 is TGTGCCAGCAGCTTAGATCCAGGGGGAGGCTATGGCTACACCTTC. Residues: CASSLDPGGGYGYTF.